This TCR beta chain was captured in a study of OX40 agonist ivuxolimab in advanced cancers. Notes on the study in general: At 0.1 to 3.0 mg/kg and by week 6, clonal expansion occurred in CD4+ and CD8+ blood T cells. Among the lowest levels of clonal expansion were found in partial responders at 0.1-3.0 mg/kg. On average, CD8+ T cells showed a greater number of expanded clones than CD4+.

A remark on this clone: Its specificity is not known.

Here immunoSEQ multiplex PCR was the method, and the copy in TCRdb shows in-frame clones only, minus some. The sample lists tens of thousands of clones; 82% were seen once. The germline V and J ends were trimmed by 6 bases and 6 bases, with 11 bases remaining between them. The germline gives CDR1 MNHEY, CDR2 SVGAGI. There are 12 residues in the CDR3. This chain joins TRBV6-5 and TRBJ2-5, with unresolved D. Sequences were derived from CD4+ or CD8+ T cells sorted from blood, sampled in a trial of the OX40 agonist ivuxolimab. The receptor comes from an adult with an advanced solid tumor such as melanoma, head and neck, liver or kidney cancer. The CDR3 DNA reads as TGTGCCAGCAGCCCCTCTATGAAGACCCAGTACTTC. Its translation: CASSPSMKTQYF.